This entry lists 30 T cell receptor beta chains sequenced from one sample in a study of cytotoxic CD8 clonotypes in ibrutinib-treated CLL. Measured with immunoSEQ multiplex PCR; TCRdb has only the in-frame clones, and not every one. The sample holds around 310,000 clones; just under 80% are singletons and the top ten take over 5%. The input for sequencing was PBMCs, taken before ibrutinib treatment. Receptors originate from a human donor with chronic lymphocytic leukemia.

This rearrangement joins TRBV29-1 to TRBJ2-3; tentative D call: TRBD1 (7 bases). The CDR3 has 14 residues. Trimming took off 4 bases at V and 4 bases at J, with 15 bases between the two ends. From germline, CDR1 is SQVTM and CDR2 ANQGSEA. The CDR3 coding sequence is TGCAGCGTTGGGCGGGACAGAGCTCCAGATACGCAGTATTTT. Its protein product is CSVGRDRAPDTQYF.

V usage is TRBV27 and J usage is TRBJ1-2; 7 bases map to TRBD1. J was trimmed by 8 bases and V by 3 bases; bases with no gene match: 6. Germline-derived CDR1 and CDR2 are MNHEY and SMNVEV (reference sequence). CDR3 size: 13 residues. The CDR3 here is CASSLRGLGGYTF. CDR3 sequence (DNA): TGTGCCAGCAGTTTGAGGGGGCTAGGGGGCTACACCTTC.

The rearrangement uses TRBV7-2 and TRBJ1-1; D gene uncertain. The CDR3 is 15 residues long. V lost 5 bases and J 5 bases, leaving 18 bases between the germline ends. Germline-derived CDR1 and CDR2 are SGHTA and FQGNSA. CDR3 DNA: TGTGCCAGCAGCCCGCGAAGGGCCGTGTCGACTGAAGCTTTCTTT. Translation: CASSPRRAVSTEAFF.

This clone was recorded a few times. The chain joins TRBV7-3 to TRBJ2-7, with unresolved D. V was cut by 4 bases and J by 4 bases, with 11 bases left in between. The CDR3 spans 13 residues. CDR1 is SGHTA and CDR2 is FQGTGA in the germline V gene. CDR3 bases: TGTGCCAGCAGCTCCCAAGGGTTTTACGAGCAGTACTTC. Residues: CASSSQGFYEQYF.

V usage is TRBV28 and J usage is TRBJ2-1; no clear D. The CDR3 covers 15 residues. V was pared by 3 bases and J by 4 bases, with 13 bases between. The V gene's germline CDR1 is MDHEN and CDR2 SYDVKM. The CDR3: CASSLVFSIYNEQFF. The CDR3 coding sequence is TGTGCCAGCAGTTTGGTCTTTTCAATTTACAATGAGCAGTTCTTC.

The chain couples TRBV6-1 to TRBJ2-7, with TRBD2 identical over 13 bases. V lost 7 bases, J lost 4 bases, and 7 bases stayed unmatched. The CDR3 runs 15 residues. CDR1 is MNHNS and CDR2 is SASEGT in the germline V gene. CDR3 bases: TGTGCCAGCAAAAGACTAGCGGGAGGTATGTACGAGCAGTACTTC. Its translation: CASKRLAGGMYEQYF.

V and J are TRBV7-9 and TRBJ2-1; 7 bases line up with TRBD2. J lost 4 bases, V lost 3 bases, and 15 bases had no gene match. Germline CDR1 SEHNR, CDR2 FQNEAQ (reference sequence). CDR3 length equals 18 residues. The CDR3 region is CASSFRIWLAVSYNEQFF. CDR3 nucleotides: TGTGCCAGCAGCTTCCGGATTTGGCTAGCGGTCTCTTACAATGAGCAGTTCTTC.

This clone was seen only a few times. The chain is built from TRBV5-1 and TRBJ1-2; the D gene is possibly TRBD1 (5 bases). V was trimmed by 1 base and J by 10 bases, leaving 17 bases between them. From germline, CDR1 is SGHRS and CDR2 YFSETQ. This CDR3 spans 14 amino acids. CDR3 in amino acids: CASSLRLGDRAYTF. Written as DNA, the CDR3 is TGCGCCAGCAGCTTGCGGTTGGGGGATCGGGCCTACACCTTC.

This clone is a singleton in its sample. The chain employs TRBV27 and TRBJ1-1, with D hard to call. With 9 bases removed from V and 0 bases from J, the gap between germline ends came to 11 bases. The CDR3 sequence is 13 residues long. CDR1 and CDR2 from the germline V gene are MNHEY and SMNVEV (reference sequence). CDR3 sequence (DNA): TGTGCCAGTCAAAAAAACATGAACACTGAAGCTTTCTTT. It translates to CASQKNMNTEAFF.

The chain carries TRBV10-3 and TRBJ1-4; unclear D gene. Germline-derived CDR1 and CDR2 are ENHRY and SYGVKD. This CDR3 has 13 residues. V lost 0 bases and J 8 bases, leaving 7 bases between the germline ends. Written as DNA, the CDR3 is TGTGCCATCAGTGAGTCATCAGGAGAAAAACTGTTTTTT. Its protein product is CAISESSGEKLFF.

The rearrangement uses TRBV29-1 and TRBJ2-2; 8 bases fit TRBD2. V shed 3 bases and J 4 bases; nucleotides not matched to a gene: 1. The germline CDR1 and CDR2 sequences are SQVTM and ANQGSEA. The CDR3 runs to 13 residues. The chain's CDR3 is CSVDLAGTGELFF. CDR3 in DNA: TGCAGCGTTGACCTAGCGGGCACCGGGGAGCTGTTTTTT.

In DNA, the CDR3 is TGCAGCGTTGTACAGCGGGGGGCAGGAGAGACCCAGTACTTC. Its translation: CSVVQRGAGETQYF. The chain joins TRBV29-1 to TRBJ2-5; 9 nucleotides match TRBD2. This CDR3 spans 14 amino acids. V dropped 4 bases and J dropped 4; count of bases not matched to a gene: 7. The germline gives CDR1 SQVTM, CDR2 ANQGSEA. Full variable domain (outside the CDR3, taken from reference TRBV29-1 and TRBJ2-5): SAVISQKPSRDICQRGTSLTIQCQVDSQVTMMFWYRQQPGQSLTLIATANQGSEATYESGFVIDKFPISRPNLTFSTLTVSNMSPEDSSIYLCSVVQRGAGETQYFGPGTRLLVL.

This chain links TRBV18 with TRBJ2-1; TRBD2 is a possible D gene (6 bases). The V end was cut by 3 bases, the J end by 15 bases, with 18 bases between. The CDR3 sequence is 13 residues long. Germline-derived CDR1 and CDR2 are KGHSH and LQKENI. The CDR3 protein is CASSPAGTFFGFF. CDR3 coding DNA: TGTGCCAGCTCACCGGCCGGGACTTTTTTCGGGTTCTTC.

The chain combines TRBV5-4 with TRBJ2-3; 7 bases match TRBD2. The CDR3 contains 15 residues. Germline loops: CDR1 SGHNT, CDR2 YYREEE (reference sequence). The trim removed 4 bases at V and 6 bases at J, leaving 11 bases unmatched. CDR3 nucleotide sequence: TGTGCCAGCAGCACCGCCCTAGCGGATTGGGATACGCAGTATTTT. This codes for CASSTALADWDTQYF.

This clone was observed a handful of times. The V and J genes are TRBV6-5 and TRBJ2-7; the D gene is possibly TRBD2 (5 bases). CDR3 size: 12 residues. Germline CDR1 and CDR2: MNHEY and SVGAGI. The germline V and J ends were trimmed by 2 bases and 7 bases, with 9 bases remaining between them. For the CDR3, the DNA is TGTGCCAGCAGTTACGAGGGTGGAGAGCAGTACTTC. Translated, it gives CASSYEGGEQYF.

The chain carries TRBV18 and TRBJ1-4, with 10 bases identical to TRBD1. The CDR3 loop spans 15 amino acids. V shed 4 bases and J 7 bases; nucleotides not matched to a gene: 6. Germline CDR1 is KGHSH and CDR2 is LQKENI. CDR3 in amino acids: CASSLGQGSGEKLFF. The CDR3 nucleotides read TGTGCCAGCTCACTGGGACAGGGGAGTGGTGAAAAACTGTTTTTT.

The rearrangement joins TRBV4-3 to TRBJ2-6; TRBD1 aligns across 7 bases. CDR1 LGHNA and CDR2 YSLEER come from the germline V gene. The V segment lost 0 bases and the J segment 2 bases; nucleotides outside the gene matches: 13. The CDR3 runs 20 residues. As DNA, the CDR3 is TGCGCCAGCAGCCAAGATGCAAGGGGGCGCTTCATCCCTGGGGCCAACGTCCTGACTTTC. This translates into CASSQDARGRFIPGANVLTF.

CDR3 in amino acids: CASSFGLAGVVNEQFF. The CDR3 nucleotides read TGTGCCAGCAGTTTTGGGCTAGCGGGAGTTGTGAATGAGCAGTTCTTC. V is TRBV28 and J is TRBJ2-1; 10 bases map to TRBD2. With V trimmed by 3 bases and J by 7 bases, 9 bases remained unmatched. Germline-derived CDR1 and CDR2 are MDHEN and SYDVKM. CDR3 length equals 16 residues.

CDR3: CASTQGRITEAFF. CDR3 coding DNA: TGTGCCAGCACCCAGGGTAGGATTACTGAAGCTTTCTTT. The rearrangement joins TRBV6-6 to TRBJ1-1; D might be TRBD1 (5 bases). V lost 7 bases and J lost 5, with 14 bases in between. This CDR3 is built from 13 residues. Per germline, CDR1 MNHNY and CDR2 SVGAGI (reference sequence).

CDR3 amino acids: CASIWGNRYEQYF. The CDR3 nucleotides read TGTGCCAGCATCTGGGGTAATCGCTACGAGCAGTACTTC. V is TRBV2 and J is TRBJ2-7; no firm D call. The CDR3 has 13 residues. Trimming took off 7 bases at V and 3 bases at J, with 13 bases between the two ends. Per the germline V gene, CDR1 is SNHLY and CDR2 is FYNNEI.

The CDR3 sequence is CASSQEASGGRDEQFF. DNA of the CDR3: TGCGCCAGCAGCCAAGAAGCTAGCGGGGGGCGGGATGAGCAGTTCTTC. The J gene is TRBJ2-1, the V gene TRBV4-3; 11 positions match TRBD2. This CDR3 contains 16 residues. V shed 0 bases, J shed 8 bases, and the junction held 6 bases outside the gene matches. CDR1 and CDR2 (germline): LGHNA, YSLEER.

The chain uses TRBV9 and TRBJ2-1; 11 bases agree with TRBD2. V lost 0 bases and J lost 4; bases outside the gene matches: 6. The CDR3 has 17 amino acids. Germline V lookup: CDR1 SGDLS, CDR2 YYNGEE. For the CDR3, the DNA is TGTGCCAGCAGCGTAGTCGGGACTAGCGGAACTTACAATGAGCAGTTCTTC. This codes for CASSVVGTSGTYNEQFF.

The chain is built from TRBV4-3 and TRBJ1-2; 7 nucleotides line up with TRBD1. V was clipped by 0 bases and J by 4 bases; unmatched bases: 5. CDR3 length equals 15 residues. Germline V gene lookup returns CDR1 LGHNA and CDR2 YSLEER. The CDR3 DNA is TGCGCCAGCAGCCAAGATACCGGGACAGCCTATGGCTACACCTTC. It is translated as CASSQDTGTAYGYTF.

Written as DNA, the CDR3 is TGTGCCAGCATTGTAGCAGGGCCCACCGGGGAGCTGTTTTTT. It codes for CASIVAGPTGELFF. The chain couples TRBV27 to TRBJ2-2, with a tentative D call TRBD1 (5 bases). V shed 7 bases and J shed 4 bases, with 13 bases lying between them. This CDR3 has 14 amino acids. CDR1 is MNHEY, CDR2 SMNVEV, per germline (reference sequence).

Here the CDR3 reads CSVTLRDRDPGELFF. The CDR3 region has the DNA TGCAGCGTGACCCTCCGGGACAGGGACCCCGGGGAGCTGTTTTTT. The gene calls are TRBV29-1 and TRBJ2-2, with TRBD1 matching 9 bases. The trim removed 6 bases at V and 6 bases at J, leaving 11 bases unmatched. This CDR3 is built from 15 residues. Germline loops: CDR1 SQVTM, CDR2 ANQGSEA.

This chain joins TRBV15 and TRBJ2-7; TRBD1 agrees at 9 bases. This CDR3 contains 15 residues. The germline gives CDR1 LNHNV, CDR2 YYDKDF (reference sequence). After removal of 3 bases from V and 2 bases from J, the junction contained 5 bases not matched to a gene. The CDR3 loop is CATSRPGTGTYEQYF. CDR3 sequence (DNA): TGTGCCACCAGCAGGCCCGGGACAGGGACCTACGAGCAGTACTTC.

The rearrangement links TRBV4-1 to TRBJ1-4; perhaps TRBD1 as D (5 bases). Germline V gives CDR1 MGHRA, CDR2 YSYEKL. V lost 3 bases to trimming and J lost 8 bases, with 19 bases between them. The CDR3 length is 16 residues. This CDR3 is CASSQGDGRMGEKLFF. The CDR3 nucleotides read TGCGCCAGCAGCCAGGGGGACGGCCGTATGGGAGAAAAACTGTTTTTT.

This chain links TRBV29-1 with TRBJ2-7, with D possibly being TRBD1 (5 bases). This CDR3 spans 14 amino acids. Deletions cut 3 bases from V and 7 bases from J, with 19 bases between. Germline values: CDR1 SQVTM, CDR2 ANQGSEA. The CDR3 spells CSVEGREIFGEQYF. CDR3 DNA: TGCAGCGTTGAGGGCAGGGAAATCTTCGGGGAGCAGTACTTC.

This chain links TRBV27 with TRBJ2-7, with no clear D. V was shortened by 6 bases and J by 0 bases, with 12 bases between the two germline ends. Germline CDR1 and CDR2: MNHEY and SMNVEV (reference sequence). CDR3 length equals 14 residues. The CDR3 loop is CASSFNSRSYEQYF. The CDR3 DNA reads as TGTGCCAGCAGCTTTAACAGTCGCTCCTACGAGCAGTACTTC.

This clone was counted a few times. This chain connects TRBV29-1 to TRBJ2-5; D call uncertain. CDR3 length: 12 amino acids. Germline CDR1 is SQVTM and CDR2 is ANQGSEA. V lost 5 bases to trimming and J lost 5 bases, with 12 bases between them. CDR3 amino acids: CSVLVPSETQYF. CDR3 nucleotides: TGCAGCGTTTTGGTCCCATCGGAGACCCAGTACTTC.